This T cell receptor (beta chain) came from a study of OX40 agonist ivuxolimab in advanced cancers. Concerning the study at large: The costimulatory receptor OX40 (CD134) was targeted by ivuxolimab, a fully human IgG2 agonistic monoclonal antibody. Intravenous ivuxolimab was administered to patients every 2 weeks at six dose levels: 0.01, 0.1, 0.3, 1.5, 3 and 10 mg/kg. Of the roughly 50 dose-escalation patients, hepatocellular carcinoma was present in approximately 20, melanoma in roughly 15, renal cell carcinoma in 9 and head and neck cancer in 9. In the dose-escalation cohort, approximately 82% of patients were male, and the mean age was roughly 56 years with a range of about 20 to 80. Patients were allowed to have had prior anti-PD-1, anti-PD-L1 or anti-CTLA-4 therapy, and approximately 43% of the dose-escalation patients had previously received checkpoint inhibitors. Three dose-escalation patients achieved partial responses, one with hepatocellular carcinoma and two with cutaneous melanoma. Peripheral TCRbeta sequencing aimed to test whether ivuxolimab altered TCR sequence diversity and caused clonal T-cell expansion. The paper reports the monotherapy dose-escalation portion (N ≈ 50 patients) of the phase I ivuxolimab trial. Overall study outcomes, separate from this receptor: After ivuxolimab, more expanded clones were found on average in CD8+ T cells than in CD4+ T cells. At doses of 0.1 to 3.0 mg/kg, clonal expansion of both CD4+ and CD8+ blood T cells was observed from baseline to week 6. Low levels of normalized T-cell clonal expansion were also seen in some patients who did not respond. In partial responders in the 0.1-3.0 mg/kg groups, normalized peripheral clonal expansion was found to be among the lowest, especially among CD8+ T cells. The antigen specificity of the clonally expanded peripheral T cells was not determined.

The germline V gene provides CDR1 SGHTA and CDR2 FQGTGA. Inclusive of the bounding cysteine and phenylalanine, the CDR3 is 14 residues long. Of the read, only the CDR3 DNA is kept; its 42 bases are in frame from base 1. V has 2 bases trimmed and J has 9 bases trimmed; junction bases matching no gene number 7. The trial excluded patients who had a history of autoimmune disease or who were on systemic immunosuppression. In every dose cohort, peripheral blood was drawn for TCR sequencing at baseline, cycle 4 day 1, and cycle 7 day 1. The samples were drawn from a first-in-human, open-label, multicenter phase I dose-escalation trial of ivuxolimab. Adults with locally advanced or metastatic melanoma, renal cell carcinoma, hepatocellular carcinoma or head and neck squamous cell carcinoma were enrolled in the trial. Before TCR sequencing, CD4+ and CD8+ T cells were separately sorted from peripheral blood.

Details on this clone: It has no known antigen specificity. Per-base quality was not reported, and no clone a single base away is much larger than it.

For sequencing of the TCRbeta CDR3 region, genomic DNA was extracted from the sorted cells. The immunoSEQ Assay was used to sequence the TCRbeta CDR3 regions. TCRdb took over this immuneACCESS table, retaining in-frame rearrangements with V and J assigned. Such tables are incomplete; in checked studies, under half of the missing clones stem from an unresolved V gene, and the remainder is unexplained. Recorded for this sample are about 55,000 clones; about nine tenths of them occurred a single time. 5.5% to 8.5% of the sample rests with the top ten. Source: CD4+ or CD8+ T cells sorted from blood, taken in a trial of the OX40 agonist ivuxolimab. The TCR comes from an adult with an advanced solid tumor such as melanoma, head and neck, liver or kidney cancer. The chain uses TRBV7-3 and TRBJ2-1, and TRBD2 matches 7 of the central bases. The CDR3 protein is CASSLRGRASEQFF. The DNA sequence follows: TGTGCCAGCAGCTTACGTGGGAGGGCATCTGAGCAGTTCTTC.